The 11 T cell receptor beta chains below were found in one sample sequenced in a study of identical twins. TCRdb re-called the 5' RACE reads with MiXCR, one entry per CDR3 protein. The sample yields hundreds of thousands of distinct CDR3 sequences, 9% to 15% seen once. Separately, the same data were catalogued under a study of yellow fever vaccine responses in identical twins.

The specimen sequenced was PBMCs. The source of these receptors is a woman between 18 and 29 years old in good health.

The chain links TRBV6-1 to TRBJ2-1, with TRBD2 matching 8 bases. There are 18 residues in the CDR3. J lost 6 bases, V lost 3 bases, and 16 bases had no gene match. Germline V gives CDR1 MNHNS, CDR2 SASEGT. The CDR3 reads CASSDRPSGRVSGNEQFF. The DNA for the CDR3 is TGTGCCAGCAGTGACCGGCCGAGCGGGAGAGTCTCGGGCAATGAGCAGTTCTTC.

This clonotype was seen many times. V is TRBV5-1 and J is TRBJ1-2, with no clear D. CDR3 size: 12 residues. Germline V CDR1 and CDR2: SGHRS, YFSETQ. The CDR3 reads CVQTGVNYGYTF. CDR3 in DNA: TGCGTACAGACGGGTGTGAACTATGGCTACACCTTC.

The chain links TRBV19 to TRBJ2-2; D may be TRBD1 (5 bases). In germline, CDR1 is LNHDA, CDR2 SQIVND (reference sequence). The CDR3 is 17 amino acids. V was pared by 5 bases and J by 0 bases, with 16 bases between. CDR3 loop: CASSVIRQRPNTGELFF. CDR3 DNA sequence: TGTGCCAGTAGTGTGATTCGACAGCGCCCGAACACCGGGGAGCTGTTTTTT.

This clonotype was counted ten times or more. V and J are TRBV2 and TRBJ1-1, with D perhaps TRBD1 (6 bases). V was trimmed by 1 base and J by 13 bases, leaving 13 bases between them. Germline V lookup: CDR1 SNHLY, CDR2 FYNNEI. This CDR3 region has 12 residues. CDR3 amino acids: CASSEDRAVGFF. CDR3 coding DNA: TGTGCCAGCAGTGAAGACAGGGCGGTCGGTTTCTTT.

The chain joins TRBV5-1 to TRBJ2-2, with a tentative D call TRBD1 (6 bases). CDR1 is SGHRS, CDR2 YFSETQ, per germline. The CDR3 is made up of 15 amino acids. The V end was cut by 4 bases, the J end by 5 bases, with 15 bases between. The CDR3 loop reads CASSNRTDLTGELFF. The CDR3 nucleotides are TGCGCCAGCAGCAACCGGACAGATCTAACCGGGGAGCTGTTTTTT.

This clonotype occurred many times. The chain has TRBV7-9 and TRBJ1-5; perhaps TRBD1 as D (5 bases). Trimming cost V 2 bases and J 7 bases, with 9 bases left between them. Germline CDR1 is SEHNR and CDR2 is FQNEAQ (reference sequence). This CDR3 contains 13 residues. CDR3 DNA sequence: TGTGCCAGCAGCTTACAGGGAGGACAGCCCCAGCATTTT. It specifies CASSLQGGQPQHF. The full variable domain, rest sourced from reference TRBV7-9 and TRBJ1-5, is DTGVSQNPRHKITKRGQNVTFRCDPISEHNRLYWYRQTLGQGPEFLTYFQNEAQLEKSRLLSDRFSAERPKGSFSTLEIQRTEQGDSAMYLCASSLQGGQPQHFGDGTRLSIL.

The DNA of the CDR3 is TGTGCCAGCAGCTCAGCTAGAGACAATGAGCAGTTCTTC. Protein product: CASSSARDNEQFF. This sequence joins TRBV7-3 and TRBJ2-1; no reliable D call. The ends were cut back, 4 bases at V and 5 bases at J, with 9 bases in the middle. Germline CDR1 reads SGHTA; CDR2 reads FQGTGA. The CDR3 consists of 13 residues.

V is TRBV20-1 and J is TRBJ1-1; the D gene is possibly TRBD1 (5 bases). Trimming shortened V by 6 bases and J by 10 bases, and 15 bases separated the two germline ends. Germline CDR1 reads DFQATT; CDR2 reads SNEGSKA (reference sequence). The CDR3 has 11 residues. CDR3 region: CSAARGDGAFF. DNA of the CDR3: TGCAGTGCAGCGCGGGGGGATGGAGCTTTCTTT.

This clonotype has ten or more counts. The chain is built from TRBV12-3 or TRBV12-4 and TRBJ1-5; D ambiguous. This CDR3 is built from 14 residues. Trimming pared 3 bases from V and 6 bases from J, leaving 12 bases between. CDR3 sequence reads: CASSFGQAGQPQHF. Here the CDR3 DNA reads TGTGCCAGCAGTTTCGGGCAGGCCGGTCAGCCCCAGCATTTT.

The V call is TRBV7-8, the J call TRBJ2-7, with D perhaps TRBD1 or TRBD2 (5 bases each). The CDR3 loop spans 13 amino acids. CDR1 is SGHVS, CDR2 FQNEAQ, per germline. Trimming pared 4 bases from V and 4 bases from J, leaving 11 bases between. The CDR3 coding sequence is TGTGCCAGCAGCTGGGGACGAGAATACGAGCAGTACGTC. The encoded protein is CASSWGREYEQYV.

The CDR3 here is CASRRQGAYEQYV. The CDR3 bases are TGTGCCAGCAGGCGACAGGGGGCCTACGAGCAGTACGTC. V usage is TRBV5-8 and J usage is TRBJ2-7, with 9 bases matching TRBD1. The CDR3 runs to 13 residues. Germline-derived CDR1 and CDR2 are SGHTS and YDEGEE. V lost 5 bases to trimming and J lost 2 bases; unmatched junction nucleotides: 2.